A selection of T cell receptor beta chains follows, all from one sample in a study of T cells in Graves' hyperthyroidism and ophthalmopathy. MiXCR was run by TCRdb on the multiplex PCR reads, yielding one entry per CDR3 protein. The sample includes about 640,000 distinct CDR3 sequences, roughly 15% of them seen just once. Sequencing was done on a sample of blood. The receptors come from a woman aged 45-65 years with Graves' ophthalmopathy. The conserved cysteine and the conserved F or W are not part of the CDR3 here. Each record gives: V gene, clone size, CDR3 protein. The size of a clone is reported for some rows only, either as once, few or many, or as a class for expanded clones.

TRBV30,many,AWSVQYEQY
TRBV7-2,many,ASSRRVSGRNEQF
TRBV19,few,ASSILPGVLNQPQH
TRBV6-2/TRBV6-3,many,ASSPHLLAGGLTSSYEQY
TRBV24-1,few,ATSDPGLAERNEQF
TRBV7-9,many,ASSLVARTGTSYCEQY
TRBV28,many,ASSLHFGQGADTQY
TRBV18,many,ASSRPGGLEKLF
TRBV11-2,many,ANPGTPTNEKLF
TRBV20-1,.,SAYGLAVPTDTQY
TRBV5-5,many,ASSLEREPPYEQY